What follows are 18 T cell receptor beta chains derived from one specimen sequenced in a study of cytomegalovirus exposure and HLA in healthy donors. The primer mix had 60 Vbeta and 13 Jbeta primers. Libraries were prepared by immunoSEQ multiplex PCR; TCRdb keeps only in-frame clonotypes and omits some of them. Of about 200,000 clones listed, roughly 83% are singletons. Sequenced: PBMCs. These receptors were collected from a boy aged 2 to 10 in good health and CMV-seronegative.

In its sample, this clone was seen a few times. V usage is TRBV2 and J usage is TRBJ1-2, with D uncertain. Germline V gives CDR1 SNHLY, CDR2 FYNNEI. With 6 bases removed from V and 6 bases from J, the gap between germline ends came to 17 bases. The CDR3 covers 14 residues. For the CDR3, the DNA is TGTGCCAGCAGCGGACTGTCGGGAAGGGATGGCTACACCTTC. This codes for CASSGLSGRDGYTF.

The rearrangement uses TRBV19 and TRBJ1-2, with D unclear. This CDR3 is built from 10 residues. V was shortened by 9 bases and J by 3 bases, with 5 bases between the two germline ends. CDR1 is LNHDA, CDR2 SQIVND, per germline (reference sequence). CDR3 loop: CASRDYGYTF. The CDR3 coding sequence is TGTGCCAGCCGAGACTATGGCTACACCTTC.

The J gene is TRBJ2-3, the V gene TRBV7-6; D perhaps matches TRBD1 (5 bases). V lost 1 base, J lost 2 bases, and 7 bases lay in between. CDR3 size: 14 residues. Germline V CDR1 and CDR2: SGHVS, FNYEAQ. This chain's CDR3 is CASSLGGPTDTQYF. For the CDR3, the DNA is TGTGCCAGCAGCTTAGGGGGCCCCACAGATACGCAGTATTTT.

The chain joins TRBV10-1 to TRBJ2-3; 11 bases align to TRBD1. J lost 2 bases, V lost 5 bases, and 6 bases had no gene match. The CDR3 runs to 16 residues. Looked up from germline, CDR1 is WNHNN and CDR2 is SYGVQD (reference sequence). This chain's CDR3 is CASSTGQGAPTDTQYF. The CDR3 nucleotides are TGCGCCAGCAGTACCGGACAGGGGGCGCCCACAGATACGCAGTATTTT.

The chain is built from TRBV7-8 and TRBJ2-7, with 7 bases fitting TRBD1. The CDR3 has 16 amino acids. The germline V gene encodes CDR1 SGHVS and CDR2 FQNEAQ. V lost 3 bases to trimming and J lost 0 bases; unmatched junction nucleotides: 8. CDR3 coding DNA: TGTGCCAGCAGCTTCGGCAGGGGGACCAGCTCCTACGAGCAGTACTTC. Translating it yields CASSFGRGTSSYEQYF.

J is TRBJ2-1 and V is TRBV9; no firm D call. Deletions cut 0 bases from V and 7 bases from J, with 8 bases between. This CDR3 region has 13 residues. Germline V gene lookup returns CDR1 SGDLS and CDR2 YYNGEE. CDR3 sequence reads: CASSVGQKNEQFF. DNA of the CDR3: TGTGCCAGCAGCGTAGGGCAGAAAAATGAGCAGTTCTTC.

The chain links TRBV30 to TRBJ1-1; D not certain. Deletions cut 5 bases from V and 0 bases from J, with 10 bases between. The CDR3 spans 13 residues. Germline CDR1 is GTSNPN and CDR2 is SVGIG (reference sequence). The chain's CDR3 is CAWVGRLNTEAFF. The CDR3 region has the DNA TGTGCCTGGGTGGGGAGGCTGAACACTGAAGCTTTCTTT.

This chain joins TRBV6-6 and TRBJ1-1; possibly TRBD1 for D (6 bases). CDR1 MNHNY and CDR2 SVGAGI come from the germline V gene (reference sequence). The CDR3 consists of 14 residues. Trimming took 5 bases from V and 5 from J, leaving 15 bases between them. The CDR3 DNA follows: TGTGCCAGCAGTGCCCACAGGGTCGGTACTGAAGCTTTCTTT. This gives the protein CASSAHRVGTEAFF.

The chain combines TRBV15 with TRBJ2-2; D gene ambiguous. V lost 1 base, J lost 1 base, and 7 bases lay in between. Germline values: CDR1 LNHNV, CDR2 YYDKDF (reference sequence). This CDR3 contains 15 residues. This chain's CDR3 is CATSRGGLNTGELFF. For the CDR3, the DNA is TGTGCCACCAGCAGAGGCGGATTGAACACCGGGGAGCTGTTTTTT.

V usage is TRBV6-1 and J usage is TRBJ2-7, with 11 nucleotides matching TRBD1. V shed 7 bases, J shed 3 bases, and the junction held 8 bases outside the gene matches. In germline, CDR1 is MNHNS, CDR2 SASEGT. This CDR3 spans 15 amino acids. The CDR3 protein is CASTLTGTGGYEQYF. In DNA, the CDR3 is TGTGCCAGCACCTTAACCGGGACAGGGGGCTACGAGCAGTACTTC.

The V gene is TRBV5-4, the J gene TRBJ2-3; 7 bases are shared with TRBD1. The CDR3 covers 14 residues. Trimming removed 0 bases from V and 2 bases from J; junction bases left unmatched: 0. Germline CDR1 SGHNT, CDR2 YYREEE (reference sequence). Here the CDR3 reads CASSLEGATDTQYF. The CDR3 coding sequence is TGTGCCAGCAGCTTGGAGGGGGCCACAGATACGCAGTATTTT.

The rearrangement joins TRBV11-3 to TRBJ2-7; 9 nucleotides line up with TRBD1. After removal of 4 bases from V and 5 bases from J, the junction contained 6 bases not matched to a gene. CDR3 length equals 14 residues. Germline CDR1 SGHNT, CDR2 YENEEA. The CDR3 loop reads CASSWGQGSNEQYF. As DNA, the CDR3 is TGTGCCAGCAGCTGGGGACAGGGTAGCAACGAGCAGTACTTC.

The rearrangement uses TRBV7-9 and TRBJ2-3; TRBD2 aligns across 16 bases. The CDR3 is 19 amino acids. CDR1 is SEHNR, CDR2 FQNEAQ, per germline (reference sequence). Unmatched junction bases numbered 10, after V lost 5 bases and J lost 2 bases. DNA for the CDR3: TGTGCCAGCAGCCCTCGTTCCGGGACTAGCGGGAGGGACACAGATACGCAGTATTTT. Translation gives CASSPRSGTSGRDTDTQYF.

The gene calls are TRBV11-2 and TRBJ2-7, with 8 positions matching TRBD2. With V trimmed by 0 bases and J by 0 bases, 1 base remained unmatched. CDR3 size: 15 residues. The germline V gene has CDR1 SGHAT and CDR2 FQNNGV. The CDR3 coding sequence is TGTGCCAGCAGCTTAGAAAGCGGGAGCTCCTACGAGCAGTACTTC. It specifies CASSLESGSSYEQYF.

This chain uses TRBV9 with TRBJ2-2; 9 bases align to TRBD1. Germline V gene lookup returns CDR1 SGDLS and CDR2 YYNGEE. Germline trimming cut 7 bases from V and 3 bases from J; bases unmatched to any gene: 10. The CDR3 is 16 amino acids. The CDR3 protein is CASSRVGTGYTGELFF. The CDR3 DNA sequence: TGTGCCAGCTCACGAGTCGGGACAGGGTACACCGGGGAGCTGTTTTTT.

The V and J genes are TRBV2 and TRBJ2-7; D is ambiguous. The CDR3 length is 11 residues. Germline loops: CDR1 SNHLY, CDR2 FYNNEI. Trimming removed 1 base at V and 4 bases at J, with 2 bases between. The CDR3 reads CASSEVYEQYF. The DNA of the CDR3 is TGTGCCAGCAGTGAAGTATACGAGCAGTACTTC.

The chain uses TRBV7-9 and TRBJ2-7, with a weak D call TRBD1 (6 bases). V was trimmed by 5 bases and J by 1 base, leaving 12 bases between them. The germline V gene has CDR1 SEHNR and CDR2 FQNEAQ (reference sequence). The CDR3 loop spans 14 amino acids. CDR3 sequence (DNA): TGTGCCAGCAGCCAGCTTACAGGGTCCTACGAGCAGTACTTC. Translating gives CASSQLTGSYEQYF.

The V call is TRBV5-5, the J call TRBJ2-5, with a possible D match to TRBD1 (6 bases). Germline assignment: CDR1 SGHKS and CDR2 YYEKEE (reference sequence). The V end was cut by 4 bases, the J end by 4 bases, with 17 bases between. The CDR3 extends over 15 amino acids. The CDR3: CASSALDRGGETQYF. The DNA for the CDR3 is TGTGCCAGCAGCGCACTGGACAGAGGCGGAGAGACCCAGTACTTC.